Below, 10 T cell receptor beta chains from the same sample are listed, as sequenced in a study of tissue T cells after allogeneic stem cell transplantation. Produced via immunoSEQ multiplex PCR; TCRdb's table is partial and in-frame only. The sample yields 9,000 to 9,500 clones, 47% seen once. The time point here: mouse harvest day 7 after allogeneic transplant. Mouse grafts combined 10^7 T-cell-depleted bone marrow cells with 10^6 splenic CD5+ T cells. Sequencing was done on a sample of gut tissue. These receptors were obtained from a female BALB/c mouse given C57BL/6 T cells with graft-versus-host disease after an allogeneic hematopoietic cell transplant.

Notes on this clone: Each gene name is a mouse one. The read terminates 1 residue ahead of where the CDR3 ends, so the germline J gene completes it. The chain uses TRBV19 and TRBJ2-1, with 9 bases identical to TRBD2. This CDR3 has 16 amino acids. Germline V CDR1 and CDR2: FNHDT, SITEND (reference sequence). The ends lost 5 bases at V and 6 bases at J; junction bases unmatched: 12. CDR3 sequence: CASRRAYWGALAEQFF. The part of the CDR3 DNA that was read is TGTGCCAGCAGACGGGCTTACTGGGGGGCGCTTGCTGAGCAGTTC.

This clone was seen more than once but under ten times. Gene names are mouse gene names. The CDR3 is cut off 1 residue early in the read; its end comes from the germline J gene. The chain uses TRBV12-1 and TRBJ2-7; 7 nucleotides line up with TRBD2. CDR3 length: 15 amino acids. The germline V gene has CDR1 SGHSN and CDR2 HYEKVE. V was clipped by 0 bases and J by 0 bases; unmatched bases: 4. CDR3 sequence: CASSLVWGNSYEQYF. The covered CDR3 bases are TGTGCCAGCTCTCTCGTCTGGGGGAACTCCTATGAACAGTAC.

This clone was seen more than once but under ten times. The gene names here belong to mouse. Incomplete CDR3 DNA: TGTGCCAGCAGTCTGATACAGGAAAACACAGAAGTCTTC. Translated, it gives CASSLIQENTEVF. The whole CDR3 is CASSLIQENTEVFF. The V and J genes are TRBV26 and TRBJ1-1, with a tentative D call TRBD1 (5 bases). The CDR3 end is not reached by the read, which stops 1 residue before it; the germline J gene fills it in. The CDR3 has 14 amino acids. The germline V and J ends were trimmed by 2 bases and 1 base, with 8 bases remaining between them. Germline values: CDR1 KGHPV, CDR2 FQNQEV (reference sequence).

Points on this clone: Genes and germline come from the mouse. Coverage ceases 1 residue before the CDR3 finishes, and the germline J gene fills in the end. At the DNA level, this CDR3 is encoded by other sequences in the same sample as well. The J gene is TRBJ1-6, the V gene TRBV26; D gene uncertain. TRBJ1-6 is an ORF for which the function is uncertain. The CDR3 covers 13 residues. Looked up from germline, CDR1 is KGHPV and CDR2 is FQNQEV (reference sequence). V lost 4 bases, J lost 4 bases, and 5 bases lay in between. This CDR3 reads CASSQGYNSPLYF. The sequenced part of the CDR3 DNA is TGTGCCAGCAGTCAGGGATATAATTCGCCCCTCTAC.

Details on this clone: The genes and germline here are from mouse. CDR3 sequence: CASSFGGGAETLYF. CDR3 DNA, as far as it was read: TGTGCCAGCAGTTTCGGGGGGGGAGCAGAAACGCTGTAT. The rearrangement links TRBV15 to TRBJ2-3, with 7 bases lining up with TRBD2. From the germline J gene comes the end of the CDR3, since the read stops 1 residue before it. Looked up from germline, CDR1 is SGHND and CDR2 is FRSKSL. V was pared by 3 bases and J by 3 bases, with 3 bases of the junction left unmatched. CDR3 size: 14 residues.

For this clone: Here the gene names and germline are mouse. The read is 1 residue too short to cover the CDR3 end, so that end is filled in from the germline J gene. The chain joins TRBV3 to TRBJ1-1; no definite D call. Germline V gene sequence: CDR1 SNHLY, CDR2 FYNGKV (reference sequence). V shed 1 base and J shed 0 bases, with 6 bases lying between them. The CDR3 runs to 14 residues. The CDR3 loop reads CASSLDNANTEVFF. The CDR3 DNA, read in part, is TGTGCCAGCAGCTTAGACAATGCAAACACAGAAGTCTTC. Together with reference TRBV3 and TRBJ1-1, the CDR3 gives the full variable domain: GPKVLQIPSHQIIDMGQMVTLNCDPVSNHLYFYWYKQILGQQMEFLVNFYNGKVMEKSKLFKDQFSVERPDGSYFTLKIQPTALEDSAVYFCASSLDNANTEVFFGKGTRLTVV.

Comment on this clone: Gene names refer to mouse genes. The read is 1 residue too short to cover the CDR3 end, so that end is filled in from the germline J gene. J is TRBJ2-7 and V is TRBV13-3; the match to TRBD1 covers 7 bases. V dropped 6 bases and J dropped 1; count of bases not matched to a gene: 4. The CDR3 totals 13 residues. Germline lookup yields CDR1 NNHDY and CDR2 SYVADS. The part of the CDR3 DNA that was read is TGTGCCAGCAACCGGGACAGATCCTATGAACAGTAC. Amino acids: CASNRDRSYEQY. The CDR3 as a whole reads CASNRDRSYEQYF.

As regards this clone: Here the gene names and germline are mouse. The missing CDR3 end, 1 residue past where the read stops, is filled in from the germline J gene. V and J are TRBV3 and TRBJ1-3; no firm D call. Per germline, CDR1 SNHLY and CDR2 FYNGKV (reference sequence). V lost 3 bases, J lost 1 base, and 7 bases lay in between. The CDR3 covers 14 residues. The CDR3 spells CASSLGISGNTLYF. The CDR3 bases that were read are TGTGCCAGCAGCTTGGGGATATCTGGAAATACGCTCTAT.

This clone showed up just a few times. Mouse gene names and germline throughout. The sequenced fragment ends 1 residue before the CDR3 boundary, so the rest is inferred from the germline J gene. The chain uses TRBV23 and TRBJ1-1; the DNA was not compared with TRBD1, the D call given in the table. This CDR3 contains 14 residues. CDR1 KGHTA and CDR2 FQNQQP come from the germline V gene. Partial CDR3 DNA: TGCTCCAGCACTAGGACAGGGGGGAACACAGAAGTCTTC. Amino acids: CSSTRTGGNTEVF. The full CDR3 protein reads CSSTRTGGNTEVFF.

Points on this clone: Gene labels here are mouse ones. The read ends 1 residue before the CDR3 terminus; that terminus is restored from the germline J gene. This chain links TRBV12-2 with TRBJ1-2, with unresolved D. The CDR3 has 14 amino acids. V gave up 2 bases and J gave up 0 bases, with 9 bases separating them. CDR1 is SGHLS, CDR2 HYDKME, per germline. Partial CDR3 DNA: TGTGCCAGCTCTCCTGGGCCCTCAAACTCCGACTACACC. As protein: CASSPGPSNSDYT. Given in full, the CDR3 is CASSPGPSNSDYTF.